A selection of T cell receptor beta chains follows, all from one sample in a study of blood T cell repertoires in COVID-19. Clones were sequenced by immunoSEQ multiplex PCR, and TCRdb holds only the in-frame ones, with some missing. The sample consists of 400,000 to 450,000 clones, 80% to 90% of them appearing once. The sequencing input was peripheral blood. These receptors were obtained from a young woman with active or convalescent COVID-19. The CDR3 runs from the conserved cysteine through the conserved F or W. Each record gives: V gene, J gene, clone size, D gene, CDR3 protein, CDR3 DNA. A D gene is named only where the DNA matches it firmly. Clone size, where shown, is once, few, many, or a class for clones that have expanded.

>TRBV4-1|TRBJ1-2|-|TRBD1
CASSHPGQGFGGYTF
TGCGCCAGCAGCCACCCGGGACAGGGGTTCGGGGGCTACACCTTC
>TRBV28|TRBJ1-5|-|-
CASSSIRGIGQPQHF
TGTGCCAGCAGTTCTATCAGGGGAATCGGTCAGCCCCAGCATTTT
>TRBV5-1|TRBJ1-3|once|-
CASSPGRGPGNTIYF
TGCGCCAGCAGCCCCGGGAGGGGCCCTGGAAACACCATATATTTT
>TRBV19|TRBJ1-5|-|TRBD1
CASKTGDQPQHF
TGTGCCAGCAAGACAGGGGATCAGCCCCAGCATTTT
>TRBV6-2/TRBV6-3|TRBJ2-2|-|TRBD2
CASSWGGAEQTGELFF
TGTGCCAGCAGTTGGGGGGGTGCGGAGCAGACCGGGGAGCTGTTTTTT
>TRBV27|TRBJ2-1|-|TRBD2
CASSFLAGGNEQFF
TGTGCCAGCAGTTTTCTAGCGGGGGGGAATGAGCAGTTCTTC
>TRBV6-5|TRBJ1-1|-|-
CASINRGGLRAFF
TGTGCCAGCATTAATAGGGGGGGCTTGAGAGCTTTCTTT
>TRBV2|TRBJ1-1|-|-
CASSEVSVFNTEAFF
TGTGCCAGCAGTGAAGTATCAGTCTTTAACACTGAAGCTTTCTTT
>TRBV20-1|TRBJ2-7|-|-
CSASSPPIYEQYF
TGCAGTGCTAGTTCCCCCCCTATATACGAGCAGTACTTC
>TRBV19|TRBJ2-5|-|TRBD1
CASSDRAQTQYF
TGTGCCAGTAGCGACAGGGCGCAGACCCAGTACTTC
>TRBV4-1|TRBJ1-2|few|-
CASSQDRVSNYGYTF
TGCGCCAGCAGCCAAGACAGGGTATCTAACTATGGCTACACCTTC
>TRBV7-2|TRBJ1-5|-|-
CASSLLGSSIVNQPQHF
TGTGCCAGCAGCTTACTGGGGAGCTCGATCGTAAATCAGCCCCAGCATTTT
>TRBV7-2|TRBJ2-7|-|-
CASSINSGTQLEQYF
TGTGCCAGCAGCATAAATTCCGGGACTCAGCTGGAACAGTACTTC
>TRBV5-1|TRBJ2-1|-|TRBD2
CASSHRTSGSNEQFF
TGCGCCAGCAGCCACAGGACTAGCGGGAGCAATGAGCAGTTCTTC
>TRBV11-2|TRBJ1-3|-|-
CASSSGLSSGNTIYF
TGTGCCAGCAGCTCGGGACTCAGCTCTGGAAACACCATATATTTT
>TRBV20-1|TRBJ1-5|-|-
CSASLGQSNQPQHF
TGCAGTGCTAGTCTTGGACAGAGCAATCAGCCCCAGCATTTT
>TRBV14|TRBJ1-6|-|-
CASSPGRTDPILSSPLHF
TGTGCCAGCAGCCCAGGTCGTACAGATCCGATACTGAGTTCACCCCTCCACTTT
>TRBV7-6|TRBJ2-2|-|-
CASSLTDSTGELFF
TGTGCCAGCAGCTTAACTGACAGCACCGGGGAGCTGTTTTTT
>TRBV30|TRBJ1-2|-|-
CAWSESGRGVNYGYTF
TGTGCCTGGAGTGAGTCAGGGAGGGGAGTTAACTATGGCTACACCTTC
>TRBV29-1|TRBJ2-5|-|TRBD1
CSARTGIGETQYF
TGCAGCGCCAGGACAGGGATTGGAGAGACCCAGTACTTC
>TRBV6-5|TRBJ2-5|-|-
CASSHSGTGEETQYF
TGTGCCAGCAGTCACTCTGGTACGGGGGAAGAGACCCAGTACTTC
>TRBV3-1/TRBV3-2|TRBJ2-7|-|-
CASSQASNLEQYF
TGTGCCAGCAGCCAAGCTTCTAACCTCGAGCAGTACTTC
>TRBV10-3|TRBJ2-7|-|TRBD2
CAISQALAGGTYEQYF
TGTGCCATCAGTCAGGCACTAGCGGGAGGGACCTACGAGCAGTACTTC
>TRBV6-5|TRBJ1-4|-|TRBD1
CASSYYRGPVGDLFF
TGTGCCAGCAGTTATTACAGGGGGCCCGTCGGTGATTTGTTTTTT
>TRBV28|TRBJ1-1|-|-
CASSSGGALRNTEAFF
TGTGCCAGCAGTTCGGGAGGGGCACTCAGGAACACTGAAGCTTTCTTT
>TRBV2|TRBJ2-1|-|-
CASRDVLAYNEQFF
TGTGCCAGCAGAGATGTACTAGCCTACAATGAGCAGTTCTTC